A selection of T cell receptor beta chains follows, all from one sample in a study of cytomegalovirus exposure and HLA in healthy donors. TCRdb keeps only in-frame clones here, not all; method: immunoSEQ multiplex PCR. The table records roughly 150,000 clones, approximately 79% of them present only once. The sequenced material came from PBMCs. Receptors originate from a woman aged 25 to 39 in good health and CMV-seronegative. Both conserved end residues are trimmed from each CDR3. Not every row has a clone size; where given, it reads once, few, many or a size class.

NA	TRBV15	TRBJ2-6	13	ATRVTGNGANVLT
few	TRBV7-9	TRBJ2-2	14	ASSSLGLAGSGELF
NA	TRBV10-3	TRBJ1-2	14	AIRKDFQGAGYGYT
NA	TRBV7-2	TRBJ1-1	12	ASSLPTGATEAF
NA	TRBV30	TRBJ1-1	13	AWSPHRGRDTEAF
once	TRBV4-3	TRBJ1-2	13	ASSQDPSHFYGYT
NA	TRBV9	TRBJ2-2	10	ASSVGTGELF
NA	TRBV7-9	TRBJ1-6	13	ASSPPGQGNSPLH
NA	TRBV2	TRBJ2-4	16	ASSSKSQGRVAKNIQY
once	TRBV7-3	TRBJ1-2	13	ASSFNRDRVYGYT
NA	TRBV6-5	TRBJ1-2	13	ASSYSRTGMYGYT
NA	TRBV5-4	TRBJ2-5	12	ASSPTGGQETQY
few	TRBV5-6	TRBJ2-5	13	ASSFFSGGQETQY
NA	TRBV7-8	TRBJ1-6	12	ASSWGGMDSPLH
NA	TRBV29-1	TRBJ1-2	12	SVDPTGANYGYT
NA	TRBV15	TRBJ2-1	14	ATSREWGQGYNEQF
once	TRBV5-1	TRBJ2-1	10	ASSLNLDEQF
NA	TRBV6-1	TRBJ1-2	10	ASSEDSYGYT
NA	TRBV29-1	TRBJ1-1	9	SVAGLERAF
NA	TRBV11-2	TRBJ2-7	12	ASSLGGGGIEQY
NA	TRBV6-1	TRBJ2-5	14	ASSEFLIGTKVTQY
NA	TRBV29-1	TRBJ1-1	9	SVVRGGAAF
NA	TRBV16	TRBJ1-2	13	ASSQLVEGFHGYT
NA	TRBV6-5	TRBJ2-7	13	ASSYSHSYPYEQY
NA	TRBV11-3	TRBJ2-1	14	ASSLDEDRGHNEQF
NA	TRBV9	TRBJ1-1	15	ASTLGHGGSENTEAF
NA	TRBV7-9	TRBJ2-2	13	ASSDLRETTGELF
NA	TRBV27	TRBJ2-3	13	ASSLSGARTDTQY
NA	TRBV27	TRBJ1-5	14	ASSPRDRGGNQPQH
NA	TRBV18	TRBJ1-1	13	ASSRKGQENTEAF